The sequence of this T cell receptor (beta chain) was determined in a study of cytomegalovirus exposure and HLA in healthy donors. In germline, CDR1 is SGHTA, CDR2 FQGNSA. V was pared by 6 bases and J by 0 bases, with 5 bases between. This CDR3 contains 13 residues. General study points: Follow-up analysis later connected one missense variant in DCLRE1C with trimming of TCR beta V- and J-genes. Data from an earlier analysis indicated that most TCR beta V segments were productive either about 90% or about 30% of the time.

Primers: 60 Vbeta forward and 13 Jbeta reverse. Profiling relied on immunoSEQ multiplex PCR, and the TCRdb table lists in-frame clones only, not all of them. Among about 130,000 clones listed, about two thirds were seen once. As for this clone: The antigen is not known.

The chain couples TRBV7-2 to TRBJ2-2; D is undetermined. The receptor was isolated from a woman between 40 and 50 years old in good health and CMV-seronegative. The sample comprised PBMCs. CDR3 coding DNA: TGTGCCAGCAGGGCAGCGAACACCGGGGAGCTGTTTTTT. Encoded protein: CASRAANTGELFF. The variable domain in full, with the rest retrieved from reference TRBV7-2 and TRBJ2-2, is GAGVSQSPSNKVTEKGKDVELRCDPISGHTALYWYRQSLGQGLEFLIYFQGNSAPDKSGLPSDRFSAERTGGSVSTLTIQRTQQEDSAVYLCASRAANTGELFFGEGSRLTVL.